The 28 T cell receptor beta chains given below trace back to one sample, sequenced in a study of chemoradiotherapy in HPV16-positive cancers. Repertoires were generated with immunoSEQ multiplex PCR, while TCRdb's copy carries only in-frame clones and drops some. The data contain more than 7,500 clones, about 89% of them seen just once; the ten biggest clones take up just over 3.5%. The sequenced sample was blood, obtained from a patient who underwent chemoradiotherapy. These receptors all come from a human donor with HPV-associated anogenital cancer.

The chain combines TRBV2 with TRBJ2-7; D might be TRBD1 or TRBD2, each matching 5 bases. In germline, CDR1 is SNHLY, CDR2 FYNNEI. Between the trimmed V and J ends, which lost 8 bases and 3 bases, there was a span of 5 bases. This CDR3 has 10 residues. The CDR3 here is CASGGYEQYF. The CDR3 DNA reads as TGTGCCAGCGGGGGCTACGAGCAGTACTTC.

The gene calls are TRBV7-2 and TRBJ1-2, with 7 bases lining up with TRBD1. CDR1 is SGHTA and CDR2 is FQGNSA in the germline V gene. This CDR3 comprises 13 residues. V lost 5 bases to trimming and J lost 2 bases; unmatched junction nucleotides: 2. CDR3 sequence reads: CASSPGQNYGYTF. CDR3 nucleotides: TGTGCCAGCAGCCCGGGACAGAACTATGGCTACACCTTC.

The rearrangement links TRBV11-2 to TRBJ2-7, with 7 bases matching TRBD2. Germline CDR1 is SGHAT and CDR2 is FQNNGV. V was clipped by 4 bases and J by 4 bases; unmatched bases: 10. The CDR3 length is 15 residues. The DNA for the CDR3 is TGTGCCAGCAGCTGGGCGGCGGGAGCGGCGTACGAGCAGTACTTC. This codes for CASSWAAGAAYEQYF.

The sample holds one count of this clone. V and J are TRBV5-1 and TRBJ1-1, with D tentatively TRBD1 (5 bases). V was shortened by 6 bases and J by 4 bases, with 16 bases between the two germline ends. The CDR3 spans 14 residues. Germline CDR1 is SGHRS and CDR2 is YFSETQ. The CDR3 region has the DNA TGCGCCAGCAACTTTCAGGGTGAAGGCACTGAAGCTTTCTTT. Residues: CASNFQGEGTEAFF.

The rearrangement links TRBV11-3 to TRBJ1-1; D is uncertain. CDR1 is SGHNT, CDR2 YENEEA, per germline. The V end was cut by 0 bases, the J end by 11 bases, with 13 bases between. The CDR3 runs 13 residues. The CDR3 DNA follows: TGTGCCAGCAGCTTAGAAAGGCCGGAACCTGCTTTCTTT. Amino acids: CASSLERPEPAFF. Based on the CDR3 plus reference TRBV11-3 and TRBJ1-1, the full variable domain is EAGVVQSPRYKIIEKKQPVAFWCNPISGHNTLYWYLQNLGQGPELLIRYENEEAVDDSQLPKDRFSAERLKGVDSTLKIQPAELGDSAVYLCASSLERPEPAFFGQGTRLTVV.

V and J are TRBV7-9 and TRBJ1-2; no reliable D call. Germline CDR1 and CDR2: SEHNR and FQNEAQ (reference sequence). Trimming cost V 1 base and J 6 bases, with 6 bases left between them. CDR3 size: 12 residues. The CDR3 reads CASSLVGDGYTF. In nucleotides, the CDR3 is TGTGCCAGCAGCTTAGTTGGGGATGGCTACACCTTC.

V gene TRBV7-9 combines with J gene TRBJ2-7; 9 nucleotides match TRBD2. Trimming took 0 bases from V and 5 from J; bases not matched to a gene: 5. Germline CDR1 reads SEHNR; CDR2 reads FQNEAQ (reference sequence). CDR3 length: 15 residues. The CDR3: CASSLASGSGNEQYF. The CDR3 bases are TGTGCCAGCAGCTTAGCTAGCGGGAGTGGTAACGAGCAGTACTTC.

This clone was counted a single time. V gene TRBV5-5 combines with J gene TRBJ2-1; TRBD2 matches at 10 bases. J lost 7 bases, V lost 4 bases, and 11 bases had no gene match. Germline V lookup: CDR1 SGHKS, CDR2 YYEKEE (reference sequence). The length of the CDR3 is 16 residues. CDR3 amino acids: CASSRDSGRLGNEQFF. CDR3 DNA sequence: TGTGCCAGCAGCAGAGATAGCGGGAGGTTAGGGAATGAGCAGTTCTTC.

This sequence joins TRBV11-3 and TRBJ2-3; TRBD1 might be the D (5 bases). The V end was cut by 1 base, the J end by 0 bases, with 11 bases between. The germline V gene encodes CDR1 SGHNT and CDR2 YENEEA. The CDR3 covers 16 residues. The CDR3 loop is CASSLGQTLSTDTQYF. CDR3 nucleotide sequence: TGTGCCAGCAGCTTAGGACAGACATTAAGCACAGATACGCAGTATTTT.

CDR3 protein: CASSLRASGGYEQYF. The CDR3 DNA follows: TGTGCCAGCAGCTTACGGGCTAGCGGGGGGTACGAGCAGTACTTC. This chain uses TRBV7-2 with TRBJ2-7, with 11 bases matching TRBD2. CDR1 and CDR2 (germline): SGHTA, FQGNSA. The CDR3 covers 15 residues. Trimming removed 2 bases from V and 4 bases from J; junction bases left unmatched: 4.

The chain links TRBV9 to TRBJ2-5; a weak D match, TRBD1 (6 bases). Germline V gene lookup returns CDR1 SGDLS and CDR2 YYNGEE. This CDR3 is built from 12 residues. Trimming pared 4 bases from V and 5 bases from J, leaving 9 bases between. The CDR3 coding sequence is TGTGCCAGCAGCCCTCAGGGGGAGACCCAGTACTTC. Translating it yields CASSPQGETQYF. The full variable domain, with the rest looked up from reference TRBV9 and TRBJ2-5, is DSGVTQTPKHLITATGQRVTLRCSPRSGDLSVYWYQQSLDQGLQFLIQYYNGEERAKGNILERFSAQQFPDLHSELNLSSLELGDSALYFCASSPQGETQYFGPGTRLLVL.

There are a few counts of this clone. The genes are TRBV2 and TRBJ2-7; no firm D call. This CDR3 region has 10 residues. Deletions cut 4 bases from V and 3 bases from J, with 1 base between. Germline V gene lookup returns CDR1 SNHLY and CDR2 FYNNEI. The DNA of the CDR3 is TGTGCCAGCAGTGTCTACGAGCAGTACTTC. Translation: CASSVYEQYF.

V gene TRBV6-5 combines with J gene TRBJ2-7, with 11 bases fitting TRBD2. With 4 bases clipped from V and 3 bases from J, the junction kept 2 bases outside the gene matches. The CDR3 length is 14 residues. Per the germline V gene, CDR1 is MNHEY and CDR2 is SVGAGI. DNA for the CDR3: TGTGCCAGCAGTTCACTAGCGGGAGTCTACGAGCAGTACTTC. This codes for CASSSLAGVYEQYF.

This clone was detected only once. The V call is TRBV23-1, the J call TRBJ1-6; D unresolved. TRBV23-1 falls under the ORF class, with uncertain function. V was pared by 7 bases and J by 0 bases, with 4 bases between. CDR3 length equals 13 residues. CDR3 amino acids: CASKISYNSPLHF. The CDR3 DNA follows: TGCGCCAGCAAGATCTCCTATAATTCACCCCTCCACTTT.

V usage is TRBV6-5 and J usage is TRBJ2-1; the match to TRBD1 covers 10 bases. The CDR3 has 15 residues. Losses at the gene ends were 0 bases for V and 6 bases for J; bases not matched to a gene: 2. Germline CDR1 reads MNHEY; CDR2 reads SVGAGI. The DNA for the CDR3 is TGTGCCAGCAGTTACTCCTGGGACAGGGGCAATGAGCAGTTCTTC. This encodes CASSYSWDRGNEQFF.

This clone appeared once. The rearrangement links TRBV10-2 to TRBJ1-1; D not resolved. V was trimmed by 0 bases and J by 6 bases, leaving 8 bases between them. The CDR3 is made up of 13 amino acids. Germline V gene sequence: CDR1 WSHSY, CDR2 SAAADI. In DNA form, the CDR3 reads TGCGCCAGCAGTGAGTCGATAAGGGCTGAAGCTTTCTTT. Protein sequence: CASSESIRAEAFF.

V and J are TRBV4-2 and TRBJ2-1; TRBD1 matches 9 bases. Germline values: CDR1 LGHNA, CDR2 YNFKEQ. CDR3 length equals 19 residues. Trimming at V came to 5 bases and at J to 8 bases, leaving 22 bases not matched to a gene. CDR3 sequence reads: CASSTGAVLGQGVVDEQFF. DNA of the CDR3: TGTGCCAGCAGCACTGGGGCCGTGTTGGGACAGGGAGTAGTCGATGAGCAGTTCTTC.

This clone was observed a single time. This chain joins TRBV19 and TRBJ1-2; 8 positions match TRBD1. The CDR3 is 14 amino acids. V lost 5 bases and J lost 7; bases outside the gene matches: 9. Germline loops: CDR1 LNHDA, CDR2 SQIVND (reference sequence). CDR3 sequence (DNA): TGTGCCAGTAGTCCGCAGGGGGCGCAGACTGGCTACACCTTC. It is translated as CASSPQGAQTGYTF.

This sequence joins TRBV28 and TRBJ1-4; D remains ambiguous. Trimming removed 5 bases from V and 0 bases from J, with 10 bases in between. Germline lookup yields CDR1 MDHEN and CDR2 SYDVKM. The CDR3 totals 15 residues. The CDR3 region has the DNA TGTGCCAGCAGTCCTCCGGTTACAACTAATGAAAAACTGTTTTTT. Residues: CASSPPVTTNEKLFF.

This chain joins TRBV2 and TRBJ1-2; D may be TRBD1 (5 bases). V lost 8 bases and J lost 5, with 24 bases in between. The germline gives CDR1 SNHLY, CDR2 FYNNEI. The CDR3 extends over 16 amino acids. The CDR3 is CASWVGWDGVTYGYTF. CDR3 nucleotides: TGTGCCAGCTGGGTGGGTTGGGACGGGGTCACATATGGCTACACCTTC.

The genes are TRBV28 and TRBJ1-2; D is unresolved. This CDR3 has 12 amino acids. CDR1 and CDR2 from the germline V gene are MDHEN and SYDVKM. With 5 bases removed from V and 8 bases from J, the gap between germline ends came to 12 bases. In nucleotides, the CDR3 is TGTGCCAGCAGTCCCGCGGGAGGGGGCTACACCTTC. Translated: CASSPAGGGYTF.

The chain combines TRBV5-1 with TRBJ2-1, with D uncertain. Germline V gene sequence: CDR1 SGHRS, CDR2 YFSETQ. The CDR3 covers 13 residues. Between the trimmed V and J ends, which lost 0 bases and 6 bases, there was a span of 7 bases. The CDR3 sequence: CASSLVGSNEQFF. As DNA, the CDR3 is TGCGCCAGCAGCTTGGTTGGATCCAATGAGCAGTTCTTC.

The chain's CDR3 is CATLRGQALNTEAFF. CDR3 DNA sequence: TGTGCCACCCTAAGGGGGCAGGCTCTGAACACTGAAGCTTTCTTT. The gene calls are TRBV6-1 and TRBJ1-1, with 7 bases identical to TRBD1. The V segment lost 10 bases and the J segment 0 bases; nucleotides outside the gene matches: 11. Germline loops: CDR1 MNHNS, CDR2 SASEGT. This CDR3 is 15 amino acids long.

This clone was picked up one time. The V and J genes are TRBV7-6 and TRBJ2-3; 11 bases agree with TRBD2. This CDR3 comprises 14 residues. V gave up 4 bases and J gave up 5 bases; unmatched junction bases: 2. Germline V gene data show CDR1 as SGHVS and CDR2 as FNYEAQ. The CDR3 DNA sequence: TGTGCCAGCAGCTGGGGGACTAGCGGAGATACGCAGTATTTT. The encoded protein is CASSWGTSGDTQYF.

The genes are TRBV11-2 and TRBJ1-2; D possibly corresponds to TRBD1 (5 bases). Germline-derived CDR1 and CDR2 are SGHAT and FQNNGV. Between the trimmed V and J ends, which lost 6 bases and 6 bases, there was a span of 17 bases. This CDR3 is 14 amino acids long. CDR3: CASRVTGTKNGYTF. The DNA for the CDR3 is TGTGCCAGCAGAGTGACCGGGACTAAAAATGGCTACACCTTC.

The chain carries TRBV5-1 and TRBJ2-6; no clear D gene. The CDR3 is made up of 16 amino acids. Trimming pared 2 bases from V and 0 bases from J, leaving 9 bases between. CDR1 is SGHRS, CDR2 YFSETQ, per germline. The CDR3 region is CASSLGEDSGANVLTF. CDR3 coding DNA: TGCGCCAGCAGCTTAGGCGAAGACTCTGGGGCCAACGTCCTGACTTTC. Using reference TRBV5-1 and TRBJ2-6 for the parts outside the CDR3, the full variable domain is KAGVTQTPRYLIKTRGQQVTLSCSPISGHRSVSWYQQTPGQGLQFLFEYFSETQRNKGNFPGRFSGRQFSNSRSEMNVSTLELGDSALYLCASSLGEDSGANVLTFGAGSRLTVL.

J is TRBJ1-1 and V is TRBV5-1, with 7 bases aligning to TRBD1. The CDR3 has 15 amino acids. The germline V gene has CDR1 SGHRS and CDR2 YFSETQ. V dropped 4 bases and J dropped 1; count of bases not matched to a gene: 7. The CDR3 loop reads CASSRAGTANTEAFF. The CDR3 DNA reads TGCGCCAGCAGCCGAGCGGGGACAGCGAACACTGAAGCTTTCTTT.

This rearrangement joins TRBV9 to TRBJ2-2, with D possibly being TRBD1 (6 bases). The germline V and J ends were trimmed by 3 bases and 1 base, with 10 bases remaining between them. This CDR3 contains 15 residues. Looked up from germline, CDR1 is SGDLS and CDR2 is YYNGEE. CDR3 region: CASSARDMNTGELFF. CDR3 bases: TGTGCCAGCAGCGCCCGGGACATGAACACCGGGGAGCTGTTTTTT. The full variable domain, its missing parts supplied by reference TRBV9 and TRBJ2-2, is DSGVTQTPKHLITATGQRVTLRCSPRSGDLSVYWYQQSLDQGLQFLIQYYNGEERAKGNILERFSAQQFPDLHSELNLSSLELGDSALYFCASSARDMNTGELFFGEGSRLTVL.